These 25 T cell receptor beta chains were all obtained from the same sample, sequenced in a study of shared clonotypes between healthy human individuals. Profiling relied on immunoSEQ multiplex PCR, and the TCRdb table lists in-frame clones only, not all of them. The table has around 550,000 clones, around 95% seen once. It was CD45RO-negative cells, positively selected for CCR7, that made up naive CD8 cells, with terminally differentiated effector memory CD45RA+ cells excluded. The sequenced material came from naive CD8+ T cells sorted from blood. The receptor set was obtained from a woman in her twenties or thirties in good health.

In its sample, this clone was seen once. This chain links TRBV7-8 with TRBJ2-7, with D perhaps matching TRBD1 (7 bases). The CDR3 runs 14 residues. The germline V gene encodes CDR1 SGHVS and CDR2 FQNEAQ. Trimming stripped 1 base from V and 4 bases from J, with 11 bases between. Here the CDR3 reads CASSLEQGRYEQYF. Written as DNA, the CDR3 is TGTGCCAGCAGCTTAGAACAGGGGAGGTACGAGCAGTACTTC.

The chain couples TRBV7-9 to TRBJ2-7; D is ambiguous. Trimming took off 1 base at V and 2 bases at J, with 9 bases between the two ends. The CDR3 contains 14 residues. Germline CDR1 SEHNR, CDR2 FQNEAQ (reference sequence). CDR3 nucleotides: TGTGCCAGCAGCTTAGTCCTGAGCCCCTACGAGCAGTACTTC. Translation: CASSLVLSPYEQYF.

This chain joins TRBV7-9 and TRBJ1-2; D is unresolved. CDR1 and CDR2 from the germline V gene are SEHNR and FQNEAQ (reference sequence). The V end was cut by 1 base, the J end by 6 bases, with 9 bases between. The CDR3 is 13 amino acids. The CDR3 reads CASSLGTKDGYTF. CDR3 coding DNA: TGTGCCAGCAGCTTAGGGACGAAAGATGGCTACACCTTC.

The genes are TRBV28 and TRBJ2-1; 11 bases match TRBD1. This CDR3 contains 13 residues. V lost 7 bases and J lost 8; bases outside the gene matches: 4. Germline CDR1 MDHEN, CDR2 SYDVKM. CDR3: CASIGQGAHEQFF. Written as DNA, the CDR3 is TGTGCCAGCATTGGACAGGGGGCCCATGAGCAGTTCTTC.

Here the CDR3 reads CASSSTIEMVGGYTF. In DNA, the CDR3 is TGTGCCAGCAGCTCTACAATCGAAATGGTCGGTGGCTACACCTTC. This rearrangement joins TRBV11-2 to TRBJ1-2; no clear D. V shed 4 bases and J shed 7 bases, with 19 bases lying between them. The CDR3 extends over 15 amino acids. Germline CDR1 reads SGHAT; CDR2 reads FQNNGV. The variable domain in full, with the rest retrieved from reference TRBV11-2 and TRBJ1-2, is EAGVAQSPRYKIIEKRQSVAFWCNPISGHATLYWYQQILGQGPKLLIQFQNNGVVDDSQLPKDRFSAERLKGVDSTLKIQPAKLEDSAVYLCASSSTIEMVGGYTFGSGTRLTVV.

The V and J genes are TRBV4-2 and TRBJ2-3; the match to TRBD1 covers 7 bases. V shed 7 bases and J 2 bases; nucleotides not matched to a gene: 12. CDR3 length equals 16 residues. Germline V lookup: CDR1 LGHNA, CDR2 YNFKEQ. CDR3 sequence reads: CASKTQGTPNTDTQYF. CDR3 sequence (DNA): TGTGCCAGCAAAACACAGGGGACCCCAAACACAGATACGCAGTATTTT.

On this clone itself: Other DNA sequences in this sample translate to the same CDR3. This rearrangement joins TRBV27 to TRBJ2-7; 9 nucleotides match TRBD1. J gave up 2 bases and V 2 bases, and 1 base lay outside the gene matches. This CDR3 contains 14 residues. CDR1 is MNHEY, CDR2 SMNVEV, per germline (reference sequence). The CDR3 sequence: CASSLGTGPYEQYF. DNA for the CDR3: TGTGCCAGCAGTTTAGGGACAGGGCCCTACGAGCAGTACTTC.

This clone showed up just once. This chain links TRBV11-3 with TRBJ2-7; D possibly corresponds to TRBD2 (6 bases). The germline V gene encodes CDR1 SGHNT and CDR2 YENEEA. This CDR3 is built from 16 residues. V was clipped by 3 bases and J by 2 bases, with 17 bases between them. The CDR3 here is CASSFRPSSEPYEQYF. In DNA, the CDR3 is TGTGCCAGCAGCTTCCGCCCGTCTAGCGAACCCTACGAGCAGTACTTC.

The chain recombines TRBV11-2 with TRBJ2-7, with a possible D match to TRBD2 (5 bases). The germline V and J ends were trimmed by 4 bases and 2 bases, with 9 bases remaining between them. Germline-derived CDR1 and CDR2 are SGHAT and FQNNGV. The CDR3 is 13 amino acids. The DNA of the CDR3 is TGTGCCAGCAGCTCCGACGGGACCTACGAGCAGTACTTC. Its protein product is CASSSDGTYEQYF. The full variable domain, in which reference TRBV11-2 and TRBJ2-7 provide the parts outside the CDR3, is EAGVAQSPRYKIIEKRQSVAFWCNPISGHATLYWYQQILGQGPKLLIQFQNNGVVDDSQLPKDRFSAERLKGVDSTLKIQPAKLEDSAVYLCASSSDGTYEQYFGPGTRLTVT.

CDR3 region: CASSQPGRRNEQFF. In DNA, the CDR3 is TGCGCCAGCAGCCAACCGGGCCGTCGCAATGAGCAGTTCTTC. The chain combines TRBV4-1 with TRBJ2-1; unclear D gene. V was clipped by 2 bases and J by 6 bases, with 11 bases between them. From germline, CDR1 is MGHRA and CDR2 YSYEKL. The CDR3 consists of 14 residues.

The CDR3 spells CASSGYEQYF. In DNA, the CDR3 is TGTGCCAGCAGCGGGTACGAGCAGTACTTC. The rearrangement links TRBV13 to TRBJ2-7, with D unclear. The CDR3 consists of 10 residues. V shed 5 bases and J shed 4 bases, with 3 bases lying between them. Germline values: CDR1 PRHDT, CDR2 FYEKMQ (reference sequence).

The chain carries TRBV25-1 and TRBJ1-5; 10 nucleotides line up with TRBD1. Germline V gene lookup returns CDR1 MGHDK and CDR2 SYGVNS. The CDR3 loop spans 16 amino acids. V lost 6 bases to trimming and J lost 4 bases; unmatched junction nucleotides: 9. In DNA, the CDR3 is TGTGCCAGCAGCTCGGCGGGACAGGGGTTGAATCAGCCCCAGCATTTT. Translation: CASSSAGQGLNQPQHF.

A note on this clone: This sample also contains other DNA sequences that code for the same CDR3. This chain uses TRBV7-8 with TRBJ1-1; the D gene is possibly TRBD1 (6 bases). The V end was cut by 1 base, the J end by 6 bases, with 9 bases between. Germline lookup yields CDR1 SGHVS and CDR2 FQNEAQ. There are 13 residues in the CDR3. CDR3 region: CASSLGGGAEAFF. Written as DNA, the CDR3 is TGTGCCAGCAGCTTAGGCGGGGGCGCTGAAGCTTTCTTT.

The V gene is TRBV28, the J gene TRBJ2-7, with D tentatively TRBD1 (6 bases). V was cut by 5 bases and J by 2 bases, with 19 bases left in between. Looked up from germline, CDR1 is MDHEN and CDR2 is SYDVKM. This CDR3 is built from 16 residues. The CDR3 DNA follows: TGTGCCAGCAGTCCCCCGGGACAAGAGGCCCCCTACGAGCAGTACTTC. The encoded protein is CASSPPGQEAPYEQYF.

J is TRBJ2-1 and V is TRBV7-9; no clear D. The germline V and J ends were trimmed by 5 bases and 9 bases, with 8 bases remaining between them. The germline CDR1 and CDR2 sequences are SEHNR and FQNEAQ (reference sequence). This CDR3 has 11 amino acids. CDR3 region: CASSLVSEQFF. The CDR3, as DNA: TGTGCCAGCAGCCTAGTGAGTGAGCAGTTCTTC.

This chain links TRBV19 with TRBJ2-7, with TRBD1 matching over 9 bases. Germline CDR1 reads LNHDA; CDR2 reads SQIVND (reference sequence). The CDR3 is 15 residues long. The J segment lost 2 bases and the V segment lost 3 bases, leaving 5 bases of the junction unmatched. CDR3 coding DNA: TGTGCCAGTAGTATGACAGGGACAGGGACCTACGAGCAGTACTTC. Its translation is CASSMTGTGTYEQYF.

This chain joins TRBV11-2 and TRBJ1-4; D unclear. Germline CDR1 is SGHAT and CDR2 is FQNNGV. This CDR3 has 13 amino acids. The V gene lost 3 bases and the J gene lost 8 bases, with 10 bases spanning the gap. CDR3 sequence reads: CASSFRLGEKLFF. In DNA form, the CDR3 reads TGTGCCAGCAGCTTCAGACTGGGAGAAAAACTGTTTTTT.

The CDR3 DNA is TGTGCCAGCAGTTTGACTAGCGGGAGTGGCGAGCAGTACTTC. Its protein is CASSLTSGSGEQYF. The rearrangement uses TRBV27 and TRBJ2-7, with 12 bases aligning to TRBD2. The CDR3 consists of 14 residues. Germline CDR1 MNHEY, CDR2 SMNVEV (reference sequence). V lost 3 bases to trimming and J lost 6 bases; unmatched junction nucleotides: 3.

In DNA, the CDR3 is TGTGCCAGCAGTTACTGGGACAGAAGCTCCTACGAGCAGTACTTC. It encodes CASSYWDRSSYEQYF. This chain links TRBV6-6 with TRBJ2-7; 7 positions match TRBD1. CDR1 and CDR2 (germline): MNHNY, SVGAGI (reference sequence). V trimming: 1 base; J trimming: 0 bases; junction bases outside the gene matches: 3. This CDR3 spans 15 amino acids.

J is TRBJ1-6 and V is TRBV9, with 7 bases lining up with TRBD1. The CDR3 has 15 amino acids. Losses at the gene ends were 3 bases for V and 5 bases for J; bases not matched to a gene: 5. The germline V gene has CDR1 SGDLS and CDR2 YYNGEE. This CDR3 is CASSDATGDNSPLHF. Written as DNA, the CDR3 is TGTGCCAGCAGCGATGCCACAGGGGATAATTCACCCCTCCACTTT.

V and J are TRBV18 and TRBJ2-2, with D maybe TRBD1 (6 bases). Trimming took 6 bases from V and 6 from J, leaving 20 bases between them. The CDR3 sequence is 16 residues long. CDR1 and CDR2 (germline): KGHSH, LQKENI. The CDR3 DNA reads as TGTGCCAGCTCGCGAAAAGACAGGAGGCTGGCCGGGGAGCTGTTTTTT. It codes for CASSRKDRRLAGELFF.

The chain carries TRBV4-1 and TRBJ1-4, with D hard to call. The CDR3 is 14 amino acids. The germline V gene has CDR1 MGHRA and CDR2 YSYEKL. Trimming pared 0 bases from V and 10 bases from J, leaving 12 bases between. The chain's CDR3 is CASSQDAASRKLFF. The CDR3 DNA follows: TGCGCCAGCAGCCAAGACGCGGCCTCTCGAAAACTGTTTTTT.

CDR3 amino acids: CASSFIRGGGEKLFF. The CDR3 nucleotides read TGTGCCAGCAGTTTTATACGGGGAGGGGGAGAAAAACTGTTTTTT. The V and J genes are TRBV28 and TRBJ1-4; possibly TRBD1 for D (6 bases). Germline CDR1 MDHEN, CDR2 SYDVKM. V shed 3 bases and J shed 8 bases, with 16 bases lying between them. The CDR3 loop spans 15 amino acids. The whole variable domain, filled in from reference TRBV28 and TRBJ1-4, reads DVKVTQSSRYLVKRTGEKVFLECVQDMDHENMFWYRQDPGLGLRLIYFSYDVKMKEKGDIPEGYSVSREKKERFSLILESASTNQTSMYLCASSFIRGGGEKLFFGSGTQLSVL.

This chain joins TRBV30 and TRBJ2-5; no definite D call. Trimming left V 1 base short and J 3 bases short, with 0 bases between. The CDR3 covers 10 residues. The V gene's germline CDR1 is GTSNPN and CDR2 SVGIG (reference sequence). CDR3 sequence (DNA): TGTGCCTGGAGTGAAGAGACCCAGTACTTC. Its protein is CAWSEETQYF.

The rearrangement joins TRBV5-6 to TRBJ2-2; the D is unclear. V was pared by 3 bases and J by 4 bases, with 7 bases between. The CDR3 extends over 13 amino acids. Germline-derived CDR1 and CDR2 are SGHDT and YYEEEE. The CDR3 DNA follows: TGTGCCAGCAGCTCAGGTCTCACCGGGGAGCTGTTTTTT. Protein product: CASSSGLTGELFF.